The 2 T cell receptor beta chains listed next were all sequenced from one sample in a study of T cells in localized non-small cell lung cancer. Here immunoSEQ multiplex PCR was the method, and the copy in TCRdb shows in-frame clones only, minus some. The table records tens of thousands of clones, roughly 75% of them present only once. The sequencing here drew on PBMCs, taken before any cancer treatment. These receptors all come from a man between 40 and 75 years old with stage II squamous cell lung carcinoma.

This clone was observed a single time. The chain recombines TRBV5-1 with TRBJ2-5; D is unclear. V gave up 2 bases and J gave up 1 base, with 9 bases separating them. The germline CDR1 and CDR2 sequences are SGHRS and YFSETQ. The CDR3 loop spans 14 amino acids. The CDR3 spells CASSFADIQETQYF. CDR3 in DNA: TGCGCCAGCAGCTTCGCCGACATCCAAGAGACCCAGTACTTC.

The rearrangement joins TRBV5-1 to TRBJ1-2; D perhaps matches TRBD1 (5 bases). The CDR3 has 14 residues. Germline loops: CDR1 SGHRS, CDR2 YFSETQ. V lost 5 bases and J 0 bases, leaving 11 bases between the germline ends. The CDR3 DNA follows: TGCGCCAGCAGACGGGACCCTACTAACTATGGCTACACCTTC. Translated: CASRRDPTNYGYTF.